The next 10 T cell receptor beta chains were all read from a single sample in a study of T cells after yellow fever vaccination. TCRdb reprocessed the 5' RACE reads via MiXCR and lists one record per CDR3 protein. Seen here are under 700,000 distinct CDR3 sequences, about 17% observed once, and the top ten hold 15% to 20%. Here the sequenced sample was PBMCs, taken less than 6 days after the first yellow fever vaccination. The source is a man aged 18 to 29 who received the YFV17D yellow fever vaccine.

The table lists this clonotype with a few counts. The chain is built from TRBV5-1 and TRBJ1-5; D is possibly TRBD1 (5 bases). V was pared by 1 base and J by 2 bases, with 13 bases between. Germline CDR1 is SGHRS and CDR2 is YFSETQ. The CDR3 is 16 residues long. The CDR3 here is CASSLTPGPGNQPQHF. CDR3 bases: TGCGCCAGCAGCTTGACCCCAGGGCCGGGCAATCAGCCCCAGCATTTT.

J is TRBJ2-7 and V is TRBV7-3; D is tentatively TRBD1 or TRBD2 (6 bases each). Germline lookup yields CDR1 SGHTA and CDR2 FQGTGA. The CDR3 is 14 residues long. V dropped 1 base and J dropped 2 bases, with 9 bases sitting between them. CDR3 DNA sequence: TGTGCCAGCAGCTTAAGTGGGGGGCCCTACGAGCAGTACTTC. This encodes CASSLSGGPYEQYF.

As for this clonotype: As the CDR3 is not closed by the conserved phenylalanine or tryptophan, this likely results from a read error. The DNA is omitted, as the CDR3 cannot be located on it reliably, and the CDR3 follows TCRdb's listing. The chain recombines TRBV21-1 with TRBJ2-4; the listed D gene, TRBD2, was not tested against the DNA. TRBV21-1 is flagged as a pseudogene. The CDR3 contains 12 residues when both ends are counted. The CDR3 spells CASSKRRVDPGT.

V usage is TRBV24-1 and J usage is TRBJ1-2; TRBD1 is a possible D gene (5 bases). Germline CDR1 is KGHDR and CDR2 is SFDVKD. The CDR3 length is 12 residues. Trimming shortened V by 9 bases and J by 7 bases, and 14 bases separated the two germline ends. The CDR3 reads CATWDSSRGYTF. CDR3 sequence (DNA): TGTGCCACCTGGGACTCAAGTCGTGGCTACACCTTC.

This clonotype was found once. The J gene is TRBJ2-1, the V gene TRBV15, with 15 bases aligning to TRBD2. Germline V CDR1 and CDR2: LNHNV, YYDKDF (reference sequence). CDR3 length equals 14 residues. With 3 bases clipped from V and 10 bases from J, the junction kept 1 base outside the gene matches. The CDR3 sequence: CATSSGTSGGEQFF. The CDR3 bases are TGTGCCACCAGCAGTGGGACTAGCGGGGGGGAGCAGTTCTTC.

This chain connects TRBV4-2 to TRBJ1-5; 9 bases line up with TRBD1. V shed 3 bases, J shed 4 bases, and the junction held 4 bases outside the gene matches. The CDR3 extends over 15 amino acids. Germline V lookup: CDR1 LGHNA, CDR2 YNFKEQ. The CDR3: CASSHDGQGNQPQHF. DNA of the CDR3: TGTGCCAGCAGCCATGACGGACAGGGGAATCAGCCCCAGCATTTT.

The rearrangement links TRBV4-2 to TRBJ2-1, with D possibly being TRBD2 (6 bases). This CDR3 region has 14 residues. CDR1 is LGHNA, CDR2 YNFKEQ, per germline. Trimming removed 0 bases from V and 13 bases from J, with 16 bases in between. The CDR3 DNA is TGTGCCAGCAGCCAAGATCCCCGGGACTGGGCTCAGTTCTTC. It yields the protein CASSQDPRDWAQFF.

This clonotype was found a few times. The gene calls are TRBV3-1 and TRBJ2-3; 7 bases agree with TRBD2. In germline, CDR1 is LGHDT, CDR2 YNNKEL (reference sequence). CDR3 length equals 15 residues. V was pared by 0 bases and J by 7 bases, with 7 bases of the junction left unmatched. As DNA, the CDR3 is TGTGCCAGCAGCCAAGATTTAGGGACTACCAATACGCAGTATTTT. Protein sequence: CASSQDLGTTNTQYF.

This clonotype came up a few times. The CDR3 bases are TGTGCCAGCTCACCACCAATTAGACAGGCGAACAATGAGCAGTTCTTC. As protein: CASSPPIRQANNEQFF. V gene TRBV18 combines with J gene TRBJ2-1; TRBD1 is a possible D gene (6 bases). Looked up from germline, CDR1 is KGHSH and CDR2 is LQKENI. The CDR3 extends over 16 amino acids. Trimming stripped 0 bases from V and 5 bases from J, with 14 bases between.

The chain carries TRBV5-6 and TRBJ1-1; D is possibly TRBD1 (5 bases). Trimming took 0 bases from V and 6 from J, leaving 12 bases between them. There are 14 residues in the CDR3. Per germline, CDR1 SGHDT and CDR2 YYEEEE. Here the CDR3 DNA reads TGTGCCAGCAGCTTGGTACAGGAGGGCGCTGAAGCTTTCTTT. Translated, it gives CASSLVQEGAEAFF.